Listed below are T cell receptor beta chains from one sample, sequenced in a study of T-cell reconstitution after alpha-beta-depleted transplantation in children. TCRdb reprocessed the PCR reads with MiXCR, giving one entry per CDR3 protein. Of around 340,000 distinct CDR3 sequences in the sample, approximately 12% were seen once. The sample consisted of PBMCs, taken from the stem cell graft. The receptors here all came from a human donor who donated a stem cell graft to a child with Fanconi anemia. Each CDR3 is given with its conserved first and last residue. Each record gives: clone size, J gene, V gene, D gene, CDR3 DNA, CDR3 protein. D genes are given only for firm matches. Clone size is given for some rows only: seen once, a few or many times, or a class if the clone is expanded.

abundance: many; j_gene: TRBJ2-1; v_gene: TRBV6-5; d_gene: -; CDR3nt: TGTGCCAGCAGTTACCCGAGAAGCGGATACAATGAGCAGTTCTTC; CDR3aa: CASSYPRSGYNEQFF
abundance: -; j_gene: TRBJ2-2; v_gene: TRBV5-5; d_gene: -; CDR3nt: TGTGCCAGCAGCCCTGGGGTACTAGAAGGCGCCGGGGAGCTGTTTTTT; CDR3aa: CASSPGVLEGAGELFF
abundance: many; j_gene: TRBJ2-2; v_gene: TRBV7-2; d_gene: TRBD1; CDR3nt: TGTGCCAGCACCCCTGACAGGGGGCGAAGCACCGGGGAGCTGTTTTTT; CDR3aa: CASTPDRGRSTGELFF
abundance: -; j_gene: TRBJ2-3; v_gene: TRBV6-2/TRBV6-3; d_gene: -; CDR3nt: TGTGCCAGCAGCAATCCACCGATCCACACAGATACGCAGTATTTT; CDR3aa: CASSNPPIHTDTQYF
abundance: many; j_gene: TRBJ2-1; v_gene: TRBV5-5; d_gene: TRBD2; CDR3nt: TGTGCCAGCAGCTTGGGCGGGAGCTCCTACAATGAGCAGTTCTTC; CDR3aa: CASSLGGSSYNEQFF
abundance: few; j_gene: TRBJ2-5; v_gene: TRBV3-1; d_gene: -; CDR3nt: TGTGCCAGCAGCCAAGACGGAACAGAGCAAGAGACCCAGTACTTC; CDR3aa: CASSQDGTEQETQYF
abundance: many; j_gene: TRBJ1-5; v_gene: TRBV5-1; d_gene: TRBD1; CDR3nt: TGCGCCAGCAGCTTAGGGACAGGGAACAATCAGCCCCAGCATTTT; CDR3aa: CASSLGTGNNQPQHF
abundance: many; j_gene: TRBJ2-1; v_gene: TRBV10-3; d_gene: -; CDR3nt: TGTGCCACCTCCGGGGGCTACAATGAGCAGTTCTTC; CDR3aa: CATSGGYNEQFF
abundance: few; j_gene: TRBJ2-5; v_gene: TRBV5-1; d_gene: -; CDR3nt: TGCGCCAGCAGCCCCGAGGGCCCCCTAGTAGGAGAGACCCAGTACTTC; CDR3aa: CASSPEGPLVGETQYF
abundance: -; j_gene: TRBJ1-1; v_gene: TRBV6-5; d_gene: -; CDR3nt: TGTGCCAGCAGTTACTCTCCCAGCTACACTGAAGCTTTCTTT; CDR3aa: CASSYSPSYTEAFF
abundance: many; j_gene: TRBJ2-2; v_gene: TRBV6-5; d_gene: TRBD1; CDR3nt: TGTGCCAGCAGTTACCCCGGGACAGGGAACACCGGGGAGCTGTTTTTT; CDR3aa: CASSYPGTGNTGELFF
abundance: -; j_gene: TRBJ2-1; v_gene: TRBV10-3; d_gene: -; CDR3nt: TGTGCCATCAGTGAGTCGGGAAGGGGGGCCGGAAACAATGAGCAGTTCTTC; CDR3aa: CAISESGRGAGNNEQFF
abundance: -; j_gene: TRBJ2-1; v_gene: TRBV19; d_gene: TRBD2; CDR3nt: TGTGCCAGTAGTCTCCTCCCTAGCGGGGGGAGGAATGAGCAGTTCTTC; CDR3aa: CASSLLPSGGRNEQFF
abundance: -; j_gene: TRBJ1-2; v_gene: TRBV7-8; d_gene: TRBD1; CDR3nt: TGTGCCAGCAGCGTTCTGGGACAGCCCCGTTGGAGCTACACCTTC; CDR3aa: CASSVLGQPRWSYTF
abundance: -; j_gene: TRBJ2-3; v_gene: TRBV5-1; d_gene: -; CDR3nt: TGCGCCAGCAGCTTGGTCTCAGGCCTCGATACGCAGTATTTT; CDR3aa: CASSLVSGLDTQYF
abundance: -; j_gene: TRBJ1-3; v_gene: TRBV7-2; d_gene: -; CDR3nt: TGTGCCAGCAGCCCCGGCAGGGTAAACACCATATATTTT; CDR3aa: CASSPGRVNTIYF
abundance: few; j_gene: TRBJ1-2; v_gene: TRBV29-1; d_gene: -; CDR3nt: TGCAGCGCTGGGACGGCCTCCTATGGCTACACCTTC; CDR3aa: CSAGTASYGYTF
abundance: few; j_gene: TRBJ1-2; v_gene: TRBV7-9; d_gene: -; CDR3nt: TGTGCCAGCAGCTTAGATCTGCCCCGCAGCTATGGCTACACCTTC; CDR3aa: CASSLDLPRSYGYTF
abundance: -; j_gene: TRBJ1-6; v_gene: TRBV28; d_gene: -; CDR3nt: TGTGCCAGCAGTTTTGCCTCCGGGGCTGGGGTTTCACCCCTCCACTTT; CDR3aa: CASSFASGAGVSPLHF
abundance: few; j_gene: TRBJ1-5; v_gene: TRBV19; d_gene: -; CDR3nt: TGTGCCAGTAGTGGGGGGGATGAAAGACATTTT; CDR3aa: CASSGGDERHF
abundance: few; j_gene: TRBJ1-5; v_gene: TRBV20-1; d_gene: -; CDR3nt: TGCAGTGTGCCAGGCGGCAATCAGCCCCAGCATTTT; CDR3aa: CSVPGGNQPQHF
abundance: many; j_gene: TRBJ1-2; v_gene: TRBV7-9; d_gene: -; CDR3nt: TGTGCCAGCAGCCTAGAGGGCGCCTATGGCTACACCTTC; CDR3aa: CASSLEGAYGYTF
abundance: -; j_gene: TRBJ2-1; v_gene: TRBV29-1; d_gene: TRBD1; CDR3nt: TGCAGCACAGCCCGCGACAGGGGGTGCAATGAGCAGTTCTTC; CDR3aa: CSTARDRGCNEQFF
abundance: -; j_gene: TRBJ1-2; v_gene: TRBV2; d_gene: -; CDR3nt: TGTGCCAGCAGTGTATCAGACTATGGCTACACCTTC; CDR3aa: CASSVSDYGYTF
abundance: few; j_gene: TRBJ2-3; v_gene: TRBV7-2; d_gene: TRBD1; CDR3nt: TGTGCCAGCAGCTGGGACAGGGTCAACAGGGATACGCAGTATTTT; CDR3aa: CASSWDRVNRDTQYF
abundance: few; j_gene: TRBJ1-6; v_gene: TRBV6-5; d_gene: TRBD1; CDR3nt: TGTGCCAGCAGTTTTCGGACAGGGACGAATTCACCCCTCCACTTT; CDR3aa: CASSFRTGTNSPLHF
abundance: -; j_gene: TRBJ2-7; v_gene: TRBV9; d_gene: TRBD1; CDR3nt: TGTGCCAGCAGCGCACAGACAGGGTCTTACGAGCAGTACTTC; CDR3aa: CASSAQTGSYEQYF
abundance: many; j_gene: TRBJ2-5; v_gene: TRBV12-3/TRBV12-4; d_gene: -; CDR3nt: TGTGCCAATGTCCGCACGGGGTGGATCCAAGAGACCCAGTACTTC; CDR3aa: CANVRTGWIQETQYF
abundance: few; j_gene: TRBJ1-4; v_gene: TRBV5-1; d_gene: -; CDR3nt: TGCGCCAGCAGCCCCGGGGTGGTTGCAACTAATGAAAAACTGTTTTTT; CDR3aa: CASSPGVVATNEKLFF
abundance: many; j_gene: TRBJ2-3; v_gene: TRBV12-3/TRBV12-4; d_gene: -; CDR3nt: TGTGCCAGCAGTTTACGCGGGGGCCTAAACACAGATACGCAGTATTTT; CDR3aa: CASSLRGGLNTDTQYF
abundance: many; j_gene: TRBJ2-1; v_gene: TRBV7-8; d_gene: -; CDR3nt: TGTGCCAGCAGCTCTTGGGCGTCGGGCAATGAGCAGTTCTTC; CDR3aa: CASSSWASGNEQFF